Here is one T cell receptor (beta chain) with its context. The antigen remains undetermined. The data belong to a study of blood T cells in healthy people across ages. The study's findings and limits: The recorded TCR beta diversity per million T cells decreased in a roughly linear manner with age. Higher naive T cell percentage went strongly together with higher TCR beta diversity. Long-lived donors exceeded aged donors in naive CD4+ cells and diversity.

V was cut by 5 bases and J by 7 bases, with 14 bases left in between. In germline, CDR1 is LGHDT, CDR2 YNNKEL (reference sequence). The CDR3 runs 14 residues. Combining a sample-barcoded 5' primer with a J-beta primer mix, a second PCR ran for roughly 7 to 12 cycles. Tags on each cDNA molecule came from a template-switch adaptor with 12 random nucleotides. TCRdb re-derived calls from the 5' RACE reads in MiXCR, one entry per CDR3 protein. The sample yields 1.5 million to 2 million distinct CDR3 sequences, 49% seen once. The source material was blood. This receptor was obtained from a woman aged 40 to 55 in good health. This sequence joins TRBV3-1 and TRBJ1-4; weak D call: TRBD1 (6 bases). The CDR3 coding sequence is TGTGCCAGCAGCTACAAGGGGGTTGGTGAAAAACTGTTTTTT. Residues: CASSYKGVGEKLFF.